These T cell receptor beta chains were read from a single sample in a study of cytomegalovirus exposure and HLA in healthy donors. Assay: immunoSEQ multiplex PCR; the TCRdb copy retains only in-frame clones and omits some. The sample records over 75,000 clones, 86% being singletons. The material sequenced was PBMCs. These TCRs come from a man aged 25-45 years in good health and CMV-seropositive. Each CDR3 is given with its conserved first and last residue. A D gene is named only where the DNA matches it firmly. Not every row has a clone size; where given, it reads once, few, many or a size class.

TGTGCCAGCAGTGGGACGGCTAGCGGAGTATACAATGAGCAGTTCTTC	CASSGTASGVYNEQFF	-	TRBV27	TRBJ2-1	TRBD2
TGTGCCAGCATCCTTAGTGGCCGACTAGCGGGAGATGAGCAGTACTTC	CASILSGRLAGDEQYF	-	TRBV11-2	TRBJ2-7	TRBD2
TGTGCCAGCAGTTTCCCCGAGGGACACTCCTACGAGCAGTACTTC	CASSFPEGHSYEQYF	-	TRBV28	TRBJ2-7	-
TGTGCCAGCACCGGACAGGGATCTGGGGCCAACGTCCTGACTTTC	CASTGQGSGANVLTF	-	TRBV28	TRBJ2-6	TRBD1
TGTGCCAGCAGCCTACTTACAGGGGGCCCTGGAAACACCATATATTTT	CASSLLTGGPGNTIYF	-	TRBV7-8	TRBJ1-3	TRBD1
TGTGCCAGCAGCCAAGTGGGCAGGGAGAACACTGAAGCTTTCTTT	CASSQVGRENTEAFF	-	TRBV4-2	TRBJ1-1	-
TGTGCCAGCAGCCTCCTGGACAGGGGGCAGGACTATGGCTACACCTTC	CASSLLDRGQDYGYTF	-	TRBV11-3	TRBJ1-2	TRBD1
TGTGCCAGCAGTTTTAGGTTTGCAGGGAATTACTATGGCTACACCTTC	CASSFRFAGNYYGYTF	-	TRBV28	TRBJ1-2	-
TGTGCCAGCCCTCCTGCGGGGATGATAAACAAAGGAGGCTACACCTTC	CASPPAGMINKGGYTF	-	TRBV27	TRBJ1-2	-
TGCGCCAGCAGCACCGCGGGAGCGAATCCTTACGAGCAGTACTTC	CASSTAGANPYEQYF	-	TRBV5-1	TRBJ2-7	TRBD2
TGCGCCAGCAGCTTGGCTAGCGGGGACTCCTACGAGCAGTACTTC	CASSLASGDSYEQYF	-	TRBV5-1	TRBJ2-7	TRBD2
TGCGCCAGCAGCCCCTCTAGCGATGAGACCCAGTACTTC	CASSPSSDETQYF	-	TRBV5-1	TRBJ2-5	-
TGCAGCGTTGAATTCGCTAGCGGGTTCTACAATGAGCAGTTCTTC	CSVEFASGFYNEQFF	-	TRBV29-1	TRBJ2-1	TRBD2
TGCGCCAGCAGCTTGCACAGGCGCTCACCCCTCCACTTT	CASSLHRRSPLHF	once	TRBV5-1	TRBJ1-6	-
TGTGCCAGCAAACTAGCGGGAGGAAACGAGCAGTACTTC	CASKLAGGNEQYF	-	TRBV27	TRBJ2-7	TRBD2
TGTGCCAGCTCACCACAACCAGGGACAAACTACGAGCAGTACTTC	CASSPQPGTNYEQYF	-	TRBV18	TRBJ2-7	-
TGCGCCAGCAGCTTGGGGGCAGGGGGTGACCTCACAGATACGCAGTATTTT	CASSLGAGGDLTDTQYF	-	TRBV5-1	TRBJ2-3	TRBD1
TGTGCCAGCAGCCCGTGGGGCCGGCTCCGCGAGCAGTACTTC	CASSPWGRLREQYF	few	TRBV5-6	TRBJ2-7	-
TGTGCCAGCAGTTTACCGGGGTCCCCACGGTACGAGCAGTACTTC	CASSLPGSPRYEQYF	-	TRBV28	TRBJ2-7	-
TGTGCCAGCATGAAGACCCCTAAGGGGGGGTACAATGAGCAGTTCTTC	CASMKTPKGGYNEQFF	-	TRBV2	TRBJ2-1	-
TGTGCCAGTAAGGCGGGGCCACAACAGACCCAGTACTTC	CASKAGPQQTQYF	-	TRBV19	TRBJ2-5	-
TGTGCCAGCACCCTAGCGGGAGGTACCTACGAGCAGTACTTC	CASTLAGGTYEQYF	-	TRBV5-8	TRBJ2-7	TRBD2
TGTGCCAGCAGTGGTCAGGGCGCCGGGTACGAGCAGTACTTC	CASSGQGAGYEQYF	-	TRBV25-1	TRBJ2-7	-
TGTGCCAGCAACCTAGCGGGAGGGAGCACAGATACGCAGTATTTT	CASNLAGGSTDTQYF	-	TRBV6-1	TRBJ2-3	TRBD2